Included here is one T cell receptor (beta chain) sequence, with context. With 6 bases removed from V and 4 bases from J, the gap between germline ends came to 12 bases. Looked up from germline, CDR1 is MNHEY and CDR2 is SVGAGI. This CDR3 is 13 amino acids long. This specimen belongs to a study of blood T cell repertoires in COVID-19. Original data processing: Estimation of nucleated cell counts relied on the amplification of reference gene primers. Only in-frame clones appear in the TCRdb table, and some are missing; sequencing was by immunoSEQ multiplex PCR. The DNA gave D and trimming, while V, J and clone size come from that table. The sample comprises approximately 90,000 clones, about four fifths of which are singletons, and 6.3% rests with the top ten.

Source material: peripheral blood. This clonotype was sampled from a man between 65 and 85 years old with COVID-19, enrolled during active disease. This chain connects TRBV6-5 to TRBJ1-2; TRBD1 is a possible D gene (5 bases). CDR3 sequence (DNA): TGTGCCAGCAGGGCCGACAGCATCTATGGCTACACCTTC. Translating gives CASRADSIYGYTF.